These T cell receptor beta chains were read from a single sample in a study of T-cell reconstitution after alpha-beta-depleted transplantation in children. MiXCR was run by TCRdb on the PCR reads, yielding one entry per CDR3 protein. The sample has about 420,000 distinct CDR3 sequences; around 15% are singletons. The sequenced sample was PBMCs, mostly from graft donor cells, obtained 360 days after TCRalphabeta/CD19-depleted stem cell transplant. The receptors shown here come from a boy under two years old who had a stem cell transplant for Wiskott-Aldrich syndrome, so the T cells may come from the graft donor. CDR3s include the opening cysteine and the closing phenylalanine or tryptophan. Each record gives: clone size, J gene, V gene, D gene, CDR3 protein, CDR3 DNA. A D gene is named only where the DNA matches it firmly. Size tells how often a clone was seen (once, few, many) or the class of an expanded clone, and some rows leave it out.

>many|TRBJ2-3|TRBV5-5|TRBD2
CASSITSVTDTQYF
TGTGCCAGCAGCATAACTAGCGTAACAGATACGCAGTATTTT
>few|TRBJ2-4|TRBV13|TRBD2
CASSIRTSGTDLAKNIQYF
TGTGCCAGCAGCATTCGGACTAGCGGGACCGATTTAGCCAAAAACATTCAGTACTTC
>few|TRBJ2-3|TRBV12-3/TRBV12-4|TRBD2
CASRFPGGRTDTQYF
TGTGCCAGCAGGTTCCCGGGGGGGCGGACAGATACGCAGTATTTT
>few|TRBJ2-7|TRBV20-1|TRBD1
CSAIPRDRASYEQYF
TGCAGTGCAATCCCTCGGGACAGGGCCTCCTACGAGCAGTACTTC
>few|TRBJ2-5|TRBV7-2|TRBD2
CASSPWTSVWETQYF
TGTGCCAGCAGCCCGTGGACTAGTGTTTGGGAGACCCAGTACTTC
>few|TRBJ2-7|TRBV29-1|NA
CSVIEGNNYEQYF
TGCAGCGTTATCGAGGGTAACAACTACGAGCAGTACTTC
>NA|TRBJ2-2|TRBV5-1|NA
CASSPWKQPGELFF
TGCGCCAGCAGCCCATGGAAACAGCCCGGGGAGCTGTTTTTT
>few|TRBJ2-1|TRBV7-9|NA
CASSSGANEQFF
TGTGCCAGCAGCTCCGGGGCAAATGAGCAGTTCTTC
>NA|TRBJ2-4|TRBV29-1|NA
CSAHHLSIQYF
TGCAGCGCTCACCACCTGTCCATTCAGTACTTC
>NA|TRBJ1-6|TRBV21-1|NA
CASSKVKGTDSSPLHF
TGTGCCAGCAGCAAAGTCAAAGGGACAGATAGTTCACCCCTCCACTTT
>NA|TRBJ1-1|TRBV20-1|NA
CSALGDPEAFF
TGCAGTGCTCTGGGGGATCCTGAAGCTTTCTTT
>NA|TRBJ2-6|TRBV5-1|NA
CASSDGEGANVLTF
TGCGCCAGCAGCGATGGTGAGGGGGCCAACGTCCTGACTTTC
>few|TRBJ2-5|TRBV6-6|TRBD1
CAGGQGKETQYF
TGTGCCGGGGGACAGGGAAAAGAGACCCAGTACTTC
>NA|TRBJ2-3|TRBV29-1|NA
CSVRRDSPIDTQYF
TGCAGCGTTAGGAGGGACTCACCGATAGATACGCAGTATTTT
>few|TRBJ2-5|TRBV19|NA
CASSRASETQYF
TGTGCCAGTAGCCGGGCCTCAGAGACCCAGTACTTC
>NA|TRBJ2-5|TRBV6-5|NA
CASSYRRTGAPYQETQYF
TGTGCCAGCAGTTACCGGAGGACGGGGGCCCCATACCAAGAGACCCAGTACTTC
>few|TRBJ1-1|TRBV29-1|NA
CSVEPRTGNTEAFF
TGCAGCGTTGAACCGCGGACGGGGAACACTGAAGCTTTCTTT
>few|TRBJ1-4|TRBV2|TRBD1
CASSGQGVRGEKLFF
TGTGCCAGCAGTGGACAGGGGGTTCGAGGTGAAAAACTGTTTTTT
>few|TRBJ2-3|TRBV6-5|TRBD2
CASSILTSGGPTDTQYF
TGTGCCAGCAGTATACTGACTAGCGGGGGCCCCACAGATACGCAGTATTTT
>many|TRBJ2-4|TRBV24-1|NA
CATSDSGTPAKNIQYF
TGTGCCACCAGTGATTCAGGGACACCCGCCAAAAACATTCAGTACTTC
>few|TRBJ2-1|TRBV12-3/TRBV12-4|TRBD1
CASSTLYRGYEQFF
TGTGCCAGCAGCACCCTGTACAGGGGATATGAGCAGTTCTTC
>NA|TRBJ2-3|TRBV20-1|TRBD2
CSARVTSGGTDTQYF
TGCAGTGCTAGAGTTACTAGCGGGGGCACAGATACGCAGTATTTT
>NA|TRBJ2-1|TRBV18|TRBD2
CASSPKRTSGNEQFF
TGTGCCAGCTCACCAAAGCGGACTAGCGGCAATGAGCAGTTCTTC